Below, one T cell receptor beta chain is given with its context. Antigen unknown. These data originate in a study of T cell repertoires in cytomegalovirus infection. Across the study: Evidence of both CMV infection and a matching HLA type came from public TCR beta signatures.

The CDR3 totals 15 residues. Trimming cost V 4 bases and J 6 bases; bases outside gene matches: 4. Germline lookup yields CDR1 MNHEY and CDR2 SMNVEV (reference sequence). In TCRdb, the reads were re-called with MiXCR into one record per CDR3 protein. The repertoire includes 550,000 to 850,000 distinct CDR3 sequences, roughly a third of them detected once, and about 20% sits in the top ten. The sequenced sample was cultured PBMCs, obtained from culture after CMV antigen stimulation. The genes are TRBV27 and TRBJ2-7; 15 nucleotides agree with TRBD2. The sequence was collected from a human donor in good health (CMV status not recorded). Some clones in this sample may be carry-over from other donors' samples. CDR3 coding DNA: TGTGCCAGCAGTTGGACTAGCGGGGGGGCCCGCGAGCAGTACTTC. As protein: CASSWTSGGAREQYF.